This T cell receptor (beta chain) stems from a study of T cell responses to AZD1222 COVID-19 vaccine. Of note for this clone: The identical CDR3 is also encoded by other nucleotide sequences in the sample.

The protocol was immunoSEQ multiplex PCR, while the TCRdb copy is restricted to in-frame clones and leaves out a portion. The table has some 250,000 clones, 90% to 95% seen once. This sequence was found in an adult who received the AZD1222 COVID-19 vaccine. This material consisted of peripheral blood, taken 28 days after the second AZD1222 dose.

This chain's CDR3 is CASSFPGTYEQYF. The CDR3 bases are TGTGCCAGCAGTTTCCCGGGGACCTACGAGCAGTACTTC. The V call is TRBV28, the J call TRBJ2-7; tentatively, D is TRBD2 (5 bases). Germline CDR1 reads MDHEN; CDR2 reads SYDVKM. V lost 3 bases to trimming and J lost 2 bases, with 8 bases between them. This CDR3 contains 13 residues.